This TCR beta chain was found in a study of blood T cell repertoires in COVID-19. This CDR3 has 14 amino acids. CDR1 is LNHDA, CDR2 SQIVND, per germline (reference sequence). V dropped 5 bases and J dropped 8 bases, with 18 bases sitting between them. TCRdb keeps only in-frame clones here, not all; method: immunoSEQ multiplex PCR. Of roughly 380,000 clones listed, about 90% are singletons. The clonotype was recovered from a woman in her twenties or thirties who had been exposed to COVID-19. This chain joins TRBV19 and TRBJ1-2; D is unresolved. Sequenced input: PBMCs or T cells enriched from blood (not recorded which). The CDR3 DNA is TGTGCCAGTAGTGGGAGGGCCGAAATTTGGGGCTACACCTTC. It is translated as CASSGRAEIWGYTF.